A single T cell receptor (beta chain) is shown here with its context. Original analysis: Quantification of nucleated cells was approximated via reference gene primer amplification. TCRdb's table, derived via immunoSEQ multiplex PCR, lists solely in-frame clones and lacks some. The V and J calls and clone size are taken from that table; D and trimming were inferred from the DNA. The sample records about 200,000 clones, around 90% being singletons. Trimming cost V 0 bases and J 10 bases; bases outside gene matches: 4. The CDR3 covers 14 residues. CDR1 and CDR2 from the germline V gene are SGHNT and YYREEE (reference sequence). This sample is part of a study of blood T cell repertoires in COVID-19. Study in general: Whether acute or convalescent, the COVID-19 samples came from the United States, Italy and Spain. Sources were T cells, B-cell-depleted T cells, or PBMCs; the material itself was cDNA or gDNA.

Sample: peripheral blood. This rearrangement joins TRBV5-4 to TRBJ2-1, with 10 nucleotides matching TRBD2. The clonotype originates from a man aged 40-49 years with acute or convalescent COVID-19. In nucleotides, the CDR3 is TGTGCCAGCAGCTTGGGACTAGCGGGCGGGGAGCAGTTCTTC. Its protein is CASSLGLAGGEQFF. Complete variable domain (other parts from reference TRBV5-4 and TRBJ2-1): ETGVTQSPTHLIKTRGQQVTLRCSSQSGHNTVSWYQQALGQGPQFIFQYYREEENGRGNFPPRFSGLQFPNYSSELNVNALELDDSALYLCASSLGLAGGEQFFGPGTRLTVL.